This T cell receptor (beta chain) came from a study of radiotherapy plus CTLA-4 blockade in lung cancer. Study-wide results and limits: Early blood T cell clone dynamics, with interferon-beta, were reported to best predict response.

The CDR3 is made up of 14 amino acids. The V and J ends lost 7 bases and 2 bases respectively, with 15 bases between them. CDR1 and CDR2 from the germline V gene are MNHNS and SASEGT. With ipilimumab providing CTLA-4 blockade, focal radiation was administered to patients who had chemo-refractory metastatic non-small-cell lung cancer. The protocol was immunoSEQ multiplex PCR, while the TCRdb copy is restricted to in-frame clones and leaves out a portion. This table holds about 87,000 clones, more than 85% found once. Regarding this clone: Its antigen is unidentified.

The gene calls are TRBV6-1 and TRBJ2-7; D is unclear. The origin of this receptor is a human donor with non-small cell lung cancer that progressed on radiotherapy plus ipilimumab. The source material was peripheral blood, sampled from a patient treated with radiotherapy plus ipilimumab. CDR3 region: CASMEIAGPYEQYF. The CDR3 nucleotides read TGTGCCAGCATGGAAATAGCTGGTCCCTACGAGCAGTACTTC.